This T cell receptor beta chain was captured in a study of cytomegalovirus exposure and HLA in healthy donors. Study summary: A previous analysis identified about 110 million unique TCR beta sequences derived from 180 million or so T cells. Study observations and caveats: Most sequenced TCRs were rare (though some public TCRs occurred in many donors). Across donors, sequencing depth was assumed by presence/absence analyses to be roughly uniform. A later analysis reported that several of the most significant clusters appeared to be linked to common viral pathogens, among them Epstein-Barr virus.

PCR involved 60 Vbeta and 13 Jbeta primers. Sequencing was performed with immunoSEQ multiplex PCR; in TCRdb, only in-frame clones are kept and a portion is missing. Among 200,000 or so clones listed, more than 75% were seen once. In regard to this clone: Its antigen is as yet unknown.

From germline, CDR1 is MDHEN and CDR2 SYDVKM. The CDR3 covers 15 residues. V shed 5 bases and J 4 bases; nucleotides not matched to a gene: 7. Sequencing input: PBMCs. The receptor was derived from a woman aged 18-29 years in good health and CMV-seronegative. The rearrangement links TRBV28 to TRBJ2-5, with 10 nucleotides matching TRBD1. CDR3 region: CASSGGQGFGETQYF. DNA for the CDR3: TGTGCCAGCAGTGGGGGACAGGGGTTTGGAGAGACCCAGTACTTC.